One TCR beta chain is described in this entry. Its antigen target is currently unknown. Base quality data are lacking; no much larger clone is found one base away. Looking up the germline V gene yields CDR1 ENHRY and CDR2 SYGVKD. From cysteine to phenylalanine, the CDR3 is 13 amino acids long. Just the 39-base CDR3 DNA is kept, in frame starting at base 1. V and J lose 5 bases and 1 base, and a span of 8 bases separates them. At diagnosis, tumor, uninvolved tumor-adjacent lung and peripheral blood were collected and then preserved as a mix of FFPE and fresh-frozen material. For TCR repertoire profiling, blood samples were analyzed as peripheral blood mononuclear cells. This entry is derived from a study of T cells in localized non-small cell lung cancer (dated by TCRdb to about 2020). Study-level background: The study examined T cell repertoires in approximately 240 patients with early-stage NSCLC and compared tumors with uninvolved tumor-adjacent lungs. The cohort comprised roughly 220 treatment-naïve NSCLC patients with resected, localized lung tumors. Of the NSCLC patients, fewer than 150 were male and some 97 were female, and the mean age was roughly 61 years.

The immunoSEQ Assay was used to sequence TCR beta CDR3 regions from DNA. As for the authors' bioinformatics: To compute T cell density, TCR beta template counts were normalized to usable DNA, which was estimated by amplifying housekeeping genes. Richness was estimated using the preseqR package, with extrapolation to 400,000 templates for PBMC samples and to 120,000 templates for tissue samples. Clonality was taken to be one minus Pielou's evenness. Tissue-enriched TCRs were identified through differential abundance testing performed on productive amino-acid clonotypes, with a minimum total count of 5 and an alpha of 0.1. The Jaccard Index and the Morisita Overlap Index were used to quantify repertoire overlap between compartments. GLIPH grouped TCR beta CDR3s together with public tetramer-defined viral CDR3s, and a viral motif had to include at least three viral sequences and also show V-gene enrichment. As stored in TCRdb, this immuneACCESS dataset retains in-frame rearrangements with V and J assigned. A fraction of the clones does not appear; measured against another copy, unresolved V genes explain less than half of the discrepancy, and the remainder lacks a known reason. The V and J calls and clone size come from that table; D and trimming were worked out from the DNA. The sample table contains about 45,000 clones; only one count was recorded for 90% to 95% of them. The top ten constitute about 10% of the sample.

General findings and caveats noted by the study authors: Because multi-region sequencing of the tumors was not done, intratumor heterogeneity could not be ruled out. Longer overall survival was associated with higher T cell density in blood, whereas shorter survival was associated with higher clonality in adjacent lung. The highest T cell clonality was observed in uninvolved tumor-adjacent lung, where clonality exceeded that of tumor, suggesting that antigenic responses were more focused in uninvolved tumor-adjacent lung. Since the design was exploratory, TCR variables were selected using unadjusted p-values with no false-discovery rate correction. Of the top 100 tumor clones, a median of approximately 60 were detected in paired uninvolved adjacent lung; under 35 were also among that lung's top 100.

The V gene is TRBV10-3 and the J gene is TRBJ2-5; TRBD1 is a weak D gene call, 6 bases matching. This sample comprised PBMCs, obtained before any cancer treatment. The origin of this receptor is a woman aged 35 to 75 with stage II lung adenocarcinoma. The CDR3 in this case is CAISWTAQETQYF. In nucleotide form, the sequence is TGTGCCATCAGTTGGACAGCCCAAGAGACCCAGTACTTC.